The 23 T cell receptor beta chains given below trace back to one sample, sequenced in a study of cytomegalovirus exposure and HLA in healthy donors. PCR used 60 Vbeta primers and 13 Jbeta primers. The protocol was immunoSEQ multiplex PCR, while the TCRdb copy is restricted to in-frame clones and leaves out a portion. The sample records about 190,000 clones, around nine tenths being singletons. The sequencing sample was made of PBMCs. The source is a young woman in good health and CMV-seronegative.

This chain joins TRBV7-3 and TRBJ2-1; 7 bases line up with TRBD2. V trimming: 2 bases; J trimming: 0 bases; junction bases outside the gene matches: 4. The CDR3 loop spans 16 amino acids. CDR1 and CDR2 from the germline V gene are SGHTA and FQGTGA. CDR3 in amino acids: CASSLGAGASYNEQFF. In nucleotides, the CDR3 is TGTGCCAGCAGCTTAGGTGCGGGAGCCTCCTACAATGAGCAGTTCTTC. The variable domain in full, with the rest retrieved from reference TRBV7-3 and TRBJ2-1, is GAGVSQTPSNKVTEKGKYVELRCDPISGHTALYWYRQSLGQGPEFLIYFQGTGAADDSGLPNDRFFAVRPEGSVSTLKIQRTERGDSAVYLCASSLGAGASYNEQFFGPGTRLTVL.

The gene calls are TRBV5-6 and TRBJ1-2; 9 positions match TRBD1. The length of the CDR3 is 15 residues. Germline-derived CDR1 and CDR2 are SGHDT and YYEEEE. J lost 4 bases, V lost 2 bases, and 6 bases had no gene match. CDR3: CASSFRDRASYGYTF. The DNA for the CDR3 is TGTGCCAGCAGCTTCCGGGACAGGGCATCCTATGGCTACACCTTC.

CDR3 protein: CASSLDTYEQYF. In DNA, the CDR3 is TGCGCCAGCAGCTTGGACACCTACGAGCAGTACTTC. The V and J genes are TRBV5-1 and TRBJ2-7, with D unclear. CDR3 length equals 12 residues. V was cut by 0 bases and J by 2 bases, with 3 bases left in between. Germline values: CDR1 SGHRS, CDR2 YFSETQ.

This chain joins TRBV7-9 and TRBJ2-2, with D unclear. The CDR3 spans 12 residues. The germline CDR1 and CDR2 sequences are SEHNR and FQNEAQ (reference sequence). Deletions cut 2 bases from V and 6 bases from J, with 4 bases between. CDR3 protein: CASSLPSGELFF. CDR3 sequence (DNA): TGTGCCAGCAGCTTACCCTCCGGGGAGCTGTTTTTT.

The V and J genes are TRBV15 and TRBJ2-1; tentatively, D is TRBD1 (6 bases). The CDR3 extends over 14 amino acids. V was shortened by 4 bases and J by 9 bases, with 16 bases between the two germline ends. CDR1 and CDR2 (germline): LNHNV, YYDKDF (reference sequence). The CDR3 is CATSNDRFIFEQFF. The CDR3 DNA reads as TGTGCCACCAGCAATGACAGGTTTATCTTTGAGCAGTTCTTC.

The J gene is TRBJ2-3, the V gene TRBV7-6; TRBD2 agrees at 8 bases. V trimming: 1 base; J trimming: 2 bases; junction bases outside the gene matches: 2. The CDR3 has 15 residues. Germline V gene sequence: CDR1 SGHVS, CDR2 FNYEAQ. CDR3 sequence reads: CASSLVAGTTDTQYF. The CDR3 DNA sequence: TGTGCCAGCAGCTTAGTAGCGGGAACCACAGATACGCAGTATTTT.

This chain joins TRBV9 and TRBJ1-5; unclear D gene. The CDR3 spans 14 residues. Between the trimmed V and J ends, which lost 0 bases and 8 bases, there was a span of 12 bases. CDR1 and CDR2 (germline): SGDLS, YYNGEE. The CDR3 is CASSVGWVGEPQHF. The CDR3 region has the DNA TGTGCCAGCAGCGTAGGCTGGGTGGGAGAGCCCCAGCATTTT.

This sequence joins TRBV11-3 and TRBJ2-1, with 7 bases aligning to TRBD2. Germline trimming cut 6 bases from V and 9 bases from J; bases unmatched to any gene: 5. Germline V CDR1 and CDR2: SGHNT, YENEEA. The CDR3 loop spans 12 amino acids. Here the CDR3 DNA reads TGTGCCAGCAGGACTAGCCCCATTGAGCAGTTCTTC. Amino acid sequence: CASRTSPIEQFF.

The chain combines TRBV6-5 with TRBJ2-1, with 8 bases lining up with TRBD1. Unmatched junction bases numbered 8, after V lost 2 bases and J lost 8 bases. Germline loops: CDR1 MNHEY, CDR2 SVGAGI. CDR3 length equals 15 residues. The CDR3 region is CASSYGTGGGDEQFF. The CDR3 DNA sequence: TGTGCCAGCAGTTACGGCACAGGGGGAGGCGATGAGCAGTTCTTC.

The chain carries TRBV7-6 and TRBJ2-5; TRBD2 agrees at 11 bases. CDR1 SGHVS and CDR2 FNYEAQ come from the germline V gene. The CDR3 runs 17 residues. V shed 3 bases and J 5 bases; nucleotides not matched to a gene: 11. Here the CDR3 reads CASSLGTSGGLRETQYF. The DNA of the CDR3 is TGTGCCAGCAGCTTGGGAACTAGCGGGGGACTCAGGGAGACCCAGTACTTC.

On this clone itself: Germline is not matched at one junction end, which may reflect a read error. V and J are TRBV18 and TRBJ1-4, with TRBD1 matching over 10 bases. This CDR3 comprises 14 residues. The V gene's germline CDR1 is KGHSH and CDR2 LQKENI. CDR3 sequence reads: CASSSPGQGEKLFF. DNA of the CDR3: TGTGCCAGCTCATCACCGGGACAGGGGGAAAAACTGTTTTTT.

The rearrangement joins TRBV11-3 to TRBJ2-1, with TRBD1 as a possible D gene (5 bases). The germline gives CDR1 SGHNT, CDR2 YENEEA. V was shortened by 5 bases and J by 0 bases, with 17 bases between the two germline ends. This CDR3 contains 17 residues. The CDR3 bases are TGTGCCAGCAGCCAAGGGGCCAGATTGCTCTCCTACAATGAGCAGTTCTTC. It yields the protein CASSQGARLLSYNEQFF.

This chain uses TRBV6-1 with TRBJ2-7, with 10 bases that match TRBD1. This CDR3 spans 15 amino acids. The germline gives CDR1 MNHNS, CDR2 SASEGT. Trimming cost V 3 bases and J 6 bases; bases outside gene matches: 8. CDR3 protein: CASSERRQGASEQYF. The DNA for the CDR3 is TGTGCCAGCAGTGAGAGGCGACAGGGGGCATCCGAGCAGTACTTC.

This chain joins TRBV20-1 and TRBJ2-7; tentatively, D is TRBD2 (5 bases). From germline, CDR1 is DFQATT and CDR2 SNEGSKA (reference sequence). This CDR3 contains 10 residues. V lost 3 bases to trimming and J lost 7 bases, with 7 bases between them. The CDR3 DNA sequence: TGCAGTGCTAGTCGGGATGAGCAGTACTTC. This translates into CSASRDEQYF.

This sequence joins TRBV10-3 and TRBJ2-5, with 11 bases identical to TRBD2. The J call could be wrong; TRBJ2-7 is a better fit for the DNA end. Germline CDR1 is ENHRY and CDR2 is SYGVKD. The CDR3 is made up of 15 amino acids. The CDR3 region is CAISGVAGGGREQYF. CDR3 nucleotides: TGTGCCATCAGTGGGGTAGCGGGAGGGGGCCGCGAGCAGTACTTC.

The chain couples TRBV7-9 to TRBJ1-4; D call uncertain. Germline loops: CDR1 SEHNR, CDR2 FQNEAQ (reference sequence). Trimming shortened V by 1 base and J by 8 bases, and 11 bases separated the two germline ends. There are 14 residues in the CDR3. CDR3 protein: CASSLGRLGEKLFF. The CDR3 DNA reads as TGTGCCAGCAGCTTAGGACGCCTCGGGGAAAAACTGTTTTTT. The full variable domain, its missing parts supplied by reference TRBV7-9 and TRBJ1-4, is DTGVSQNPRHKITKRGQNVTFRCDPISEHNRLYWYRQTLGQGPEFLTYFQNEAQLEKSRLLSDRFSAERPKGSFSTLEIQRTEQGDSAMYLCASSLGRLGEKLFFGSGTQLSVL.

The J gene is TRBJ2-7, the V gene TRBV7-8, with 9 bases matching TRBD2. Germline loops: CDR1 SGHVS, CDR2 FQNEAQ. This CDR3 spans 13 amino acids. The V segment lost 5 bases and the J segment 6 bases; nucleotides outside the gene matches: 5. The CDR3 region is CASSIPRGGEQYF. As DNA, the CDR3 is TGTGCCAGCAGCATCCCGCGGGGGGGCGAGCAGTACTTC. The variable domain in full, with the rest retrieved from reference TRBV7-8 and TRBJ2-7, is GAGVSQSPRYKVAKRGQDVALRCDPISGHVSLFWYQQALGQGPEFLTYFQNEAQLDKSGLPSDRFFAERPEGSVSTLKIQRTQQEDSAVYLCASSIPRGGEQYFGPGTRLTVT.

This chain links TRBV7-2 with TRBJ2-4; tentative D call: TRBD2 (6 bases). The CDR3 runs 19 residues. CDR1 and CDR2 from the germline V gene are SGHTA and FQGNSA. V was pared by 5 bases and J by 1 base, with 24 bases between. The CDR3 DNA sequence: TGTGCCAGCAGCAACTCCTTAGCGGAACATGCGGGGGCCAAAAACATTCAGTACTTC. Residues: CASSNSLAEHAGAKNIQYF. Supplemented by reference TRBV7-2 and TRBJ2-4, the full variable domain reads GAGVSQSPSNKVTEKGKDVELRCDPISGHTALYWYRQSLGQGLEFLIYFQGNSAPDKSGLPSDRFSAERTGGSVSTLTIQRTQQEDSAVYLCASSNSLAEHAGAKNIQYFGAGTRLSVL.

J is TRBJ1-3 and V is TRBV5-1, with D uncertain. CDR1 SGHRS and CDR2 YFSETQ come from the germline V gene. The CDR3 is 13 residues long. Trimming took 4 bases from V and 4 from J, leaving 9 bases between them. The CDR3 sequence: CASSPPEGNTIYF. The CDR3, as DNA: TGCGCCAGCAGCCCTCCAGAAGGAAACACCATATATTTT.

The chain joins TRBV11-1 to TRBJ2-2, with 7 bases fitting TRBD2. The CDR3 covers 18 residues. Trimming removed 4 bases from V and 6 bases from J; junction bases left unmatched: 17. Germline CDR1 SGHAT, CDR2 FQDESV (reference sequence). The CDR3 DNA follows: TGTGCCAGCAGCTCCTTAGGACTAGGGGTTCGGGTAGCCGGGGAGCTGTTTTTT. Translation gives CASSSLGLGVRVAGELFF.

The CDR3 DNA sequence: TGTGCCAGCAGCTACGGACAGGGGAACTATGGCTACACCTTC. It translates to CASSYGQGNYGYTF. V is TRBV7-9 and J is TRBJ1-2; 9 nucleotides align to TRBD1. J was trimmed by 2 bases and V by 4 bases; bases with no gene match: 2. This CDR3 spans 14 amino acids. Germline V gives CDR1 SEHNR, CDR2 FQNEAQ (reference sequence).

This clone was recorded once. J is TRBJ2-7 and V is TRBV6-1; 7 nucleotides agree with TRBD1. CDR1 and CDR2 (germline): MNHNS, SASEGT. This CDR3 comprises 18 residues. Losses at the gene ends were 3 bases for V and 1 base for J; bases not matched to a gene: 15. The CDR3 here is CASSELGQAYYPSYEQYF. The CDR3 DNA reads TGTGCCAGCAGTGAGCTTGGACAGGCCTACTACCCTTCCTACGAGCAGTACTTC.

The chain has TRBV4-1 and TRBJ2-4; D might be TRBD1 (7 bases). The CDR3 is 16 residues long. Looked up from germline, CDR1 is MGHRA and CDR2 is YSYEKL. Trimming took off 3 bases at V and 5 bases at J, with 17 bases between the two ends. The CDR3 DNA reads TGCGCCAGCAGCCACGAGGAGGGGGCGTTGGAAAACATTCAGTACTTC. Translated, it gives CASSHEEGALENIQYF.